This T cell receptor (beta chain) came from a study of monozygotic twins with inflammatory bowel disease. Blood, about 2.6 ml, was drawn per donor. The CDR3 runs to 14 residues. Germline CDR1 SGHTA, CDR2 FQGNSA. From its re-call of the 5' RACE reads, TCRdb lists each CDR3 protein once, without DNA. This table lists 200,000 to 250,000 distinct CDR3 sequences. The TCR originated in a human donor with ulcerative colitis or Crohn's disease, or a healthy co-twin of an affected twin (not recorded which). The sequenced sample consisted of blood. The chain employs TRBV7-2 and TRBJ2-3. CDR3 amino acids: CASSLTVRTDTQYF.